These 29 T cell receptor beta chains were all obtained from the same sample, sequenced in a study of OX40 agonist ivuxolimab in advanced cancers. This table comes from immunoSEQ multiplex PCR, and its TCRdb copy is limited to in-frame clones, with some not included. The sample yields fewer than 90,000 clones, about 90% seen once. The source material was CD4+ or CD8+ T cells sorted from blood, sampled in a trial of the OX40 agonist ivuxolimab. Source of these receptors: an adult with an advanced solid tumor such as melanoma, head and neck, liver or kidney cancer.

The rearrangement links TRBV7-6 to TRBJ1-1, with D perhaps matching TRBD1 (5 bases). The CDR3 loop spans 13 amino acids. Per the germline V gene, CDR1 is SGHVS and CDR2 is FNYEAQ. The V and J ends lost 5 bases and 5 bases respectively, with 12 bases between them. CDR3 residues: CASSQGVGTEAFF. The CDR3 nucleotides read TGTGCCAGCAGCCAAGGGGTAGGGACTGAAGCTTTCTTT.

As to this clone: A junction boundary mismatches the germline segment, possibly from a read error. The V gene is TRBV7-7, the J gene TRBJ1-5, with TRBD1 as a possible D gene (6 bases). Germline V gives CDR1 SSHAT, CDR2 FNYEAQ (reference sequence). The CDR3 totals 13 residues. For the CDR3, the DNA is TGTGCTAGCAGCTTGGGGGCCGGACAGCCCCAGCATTTT. This encodes CASSLGAGQPQHF.

The chain recombines TRBV2 with TRBJ1-1; 12 positions match TRBD1. Unmatched junction bases numbered 8, after V lost 6 bases and J lost 3 bases. Germline CDR1 and CDR2: SNHLY and FYNNEI. The CDR3 length is 16 residues. The CDR3 DNA sequence: TGTGCCAGCAGGGCCGGGACAGGGGGCCGGGACACTGAAGCTTTCTTT. Translating it yields CASRAGTGGRDTEAFF.

The CDR3: CSVENRATEAFF. CDR3 coding DNA: TGCAGCGTTGAGAACAGGGCCACTGAAGCTTTCTTT. V and J are TRBV29-1 and TRBJ1-1; TRBD1 might be the D (6 bases). There are 12 residues in the CDR3. Germline V lookup: CDR1 SQVTM, CDR2 ANQGSEA. The V end lost 3 bases, the J end lost 4 bases, and 9 bases lay between the germline ends.

DNA for the CDR3: TGTGCCAGCTCACCATACCGGGACAGCCTGGGCTACACCTTC. It yields the protein CASSPYRDSLGYTF. The rearrangement joins TRBV18 to TRBJ1-2; TRBD1 agrees at 7 bases. Trimming took 2 bases from V and 8 from J; bases not matched to a gene: 8. The CDR3 totals 14 residues. Per germline, CDR1 KGHSH and CDR2 LQKENI.

V and J are TRBV5-1 and TRBJ2-1, with 8 bases aligning to TRBD2. J gave up 9 bases and V 1 base, and 6 bases lay outside the gene matches. The CDR3 is 14 residues long. Per the germline V gene, CDR1 is SGHRS and CDR2 is YFSETQ. The CDR3 region has the DNA TGCGCCAGCAGCTTGATGCGGGAGGAGGGTGAGCAGTTCTTC. Its protein is CASSLMREEGEQFF. Full variable domain (rest looked up from reference TRBV5-1 and TRBJ2-1): KAGVTQTPRYLIKTRGQQVTLSCSPISGHRSVSWYQQTPGQGLQFLFEYFSETQRNKGNFPGRFSGRQFSNSRSEMNVSTLELGDSALYLCASSLMREEGEQFFGPGTRLTVL.

The chain has TRBV5-1 and TRBJ2-6; D gene ambiguous. V lost 6 bases to trimming and J lost 4 bases, with 11 bases between them. CDR1 is SGHRS, CDR2 YFSETQ, per germline. The CDR3 runs to 14 residues. Written as DNA, the CDR3 is TGCGCCAGCACGATTGGGGTCGGGGCCAACGTCCTGACTTTC. Translation: CASTIGVGANVLTF. The variable domain in full, with the rest retrieved from reference TRBV5-1 and TRBJ2-6, is KAGVTQTPRYLIKTRGQQVTLSCSPISGHRSVSWYQQTPGQGLQFLFEYFSETQRNKGNFPGRFSGRQFSNSRSEMNVSTLELGDSALYLCASTIGVGANVLTFGAGSRLTVL.

The V and J genes are TRBV19 and TRBJ1-2, with 7 bases identical to TRBD1. The CDR3 is 17 residues long. V was pared by 4 bases and J by 0 bases, with 11 bases of the junction left unmatched. Germline assignment: CDR1 LNHDA and CDR2 SQIVND (reference sequence). CDR3 sequence: CASSNSGQARTNYGYTF. CDR3 sequence (DNA): TGTGCCAGTAGTAATAGTGGACAGGCCCGGACTAACTATGGCTACACCTTC.

The rearrangement uses TRBV5-1 and TRBJ2-7, with TRBD1 as a possible D gene (6 bases). Germline V lookup: CDR1 SGHRS, CDR2 YFSETQ. V was pared by 4 bases and J by 1 base, with 12 bases between. The CDR3 has 14 amino acids. CDR3: CASSLMTGSYEQYF. The CDR3 bases are TGCGCCAGCAGCCTCATGACAGGTTCCTACGAGCAGTACTTC. The full variable domain, rest sourced from reference TRBV5-1 and TRBJ2-7, is KAGVTQTPRYLIKTRGQQVTLSCSPISGHRSVSWYQQTPGQGLQFLFEYFSETQRNKGNFPGRFSGRQFSNSRSEMNVSTLELGDSALYLCASSLMTGSYEQYFGPGTRLTVT.

The chain's CDR3 is CASSQRGRSWETQYF. The CDR3 DNA sequence: TGTGCCAGCAGCCAACGGGGACGTAGCTGGGAGACCCAGTACTTC. The chain uses TRBV14 and TRBJ2-5, with D perhaps TRBD1 or TRBD2 (5 bases each). Germline lookup yields CDR1 SGHDN and CDR2 FVKESK. The CDR3 runs to 15 residues. Trimming stripped 2 bases from V and 5 bases from J, with 15 bases between.

With regard to this clone: An end of the junction differs from the germline gene, which may be a read error. The V gene is TRBV5-3, the J gene TRBJ1-5; 7 nucleotides match TRBD1. TRBV5-3 is flagged as an ORF with uncertain function. CDR3 length: 17 residues. Written as DNA, the CDR3 is TGTGCCAGAAGGTTGGAGAGGAATACAGGGGAGGTGGCGCCCCAGCATTTT. This sequence encodes CARRLERNTGEVAPQHF.

V gene TRBV19 combines with J gene TRBJ1-4; no firm D call. Per the germline V gene, CDR1 is LNHDA and CDR2 is SQIVND (reference sequence). The CDR3 runs 12 residues. The V and J ends lost 6 bases and 10 bases respectively, with 12 bases between them. The chain's CDR3 is CASSYKGGKLFF. The CDR3 DNA sequence: TGTGCCAGTAGCTATAAAGGAGGAAAACTGTTTTTT.

The V and J genes are TRBV19 and TRBJ2-1; 12 positions match TRBD2. Unmatched junction bases numbered 10, after V lost 7 bases and J lost 3 bases. The CDR3 runs 17 residues. Germline V gene lookup returns CDR1 LNHDA and CDR2 SQIVND (reference sequence). CDR3 DNA: TGTGCCAGTATGGGGCTAGCGGGAGGGGCTGACTACAATGAGCAGTTCTTC. This translates into CASMGLAGGADYNEQFF. Variable domain in full (rest from reference TRBV19 and TRBJ2-1): DGGITQSPKYLFRKEGQNVTLSCEQNLNHDAMYWYRQDPGQGLRLIYYSQIVNDFQKGDIAEGYSVSREKKESFPLTVTSAQKNPTAFYLCASMGLAGGADYNEQFFGPGTRLTVL.

The chain uses TRBV6-5 and TRBJ2-4, with 7 positions matching TRBD2. From germline, CDR1 is MNHEY and CDR2 SVGAGI. The CDR3 sequence is 15 residues long. Germline trimming cut 11 bases from V and 1 base from J; bases unmatched to any gene: 11. DNA for the CDR3: TGTGCCTCCTCGAAGGTGGGAGGGGCCAAAAACATTCAGTACTTC. It is translated as CASSKVGGAKNIQYF.

The gene calls are TRBV7-9 and TRBJ2-3; 8 positions match TRBD2. CDR3 length equals 15 residues. Germline assignment: CDR1 SEHNR and CDR2 FQNEAQ (reference sequence). V lost 3 bases and J lost 4; bases outside the gene matches: 6. CDR3 DNA: TGTGCCAGCAGCTTTCCGGGAGGGCCGCCAGATACGCAGTATTTT. Its translation: CASSFPGGPPDTQYF.

This clone was recorded only once. The genes are TRBV29-1 and TRBJ1-4, with 8 bases aligning to TRBD1. The CDR3 loop spans 12 amino acids. Per germline, CDR1 SQVTM and CDR2 ANQGSEA. V was clipped by 6 bases and J by 5 bases; unmatched bases: 2. DNA for the CDR3: TGCAGCGTGAGACAGGGGAATGAAAAACTGTTTTTT. This sequence encodes CSVRQGNEKLFF. Together with reference TRBV29-1 and TRBJ1-4, the CDR3 gives the full variable domain: SAVISQKPSRDICQRGTSLTIQCQVDSQVTMMFWYRQQPGQSLTLIATANQGSEATYESGFVIDKFPISRPNLTFSTLTVSNMSPEDSSIYLCSVRQGNEKLFFGSGTQLSVL.

The CDR3 DNA reads TGTGCCAGCGGGACAGGGTCTGGAAACACCATATATTTT. Its protein product is CASGTGSGNTIYF. J is TRBJ1-3 and V is TRBV27; 9 bases match TRBD1. CDR1 MNHEY and CDR2 SMNVEV come from the germline V gene (reference sequence). The length of the CDR3 is 13 residues. V lost 8 bases, J lost 1 base, and 0 bases stayed unmatched.

This clone was seen once. This chain links TRBV6-5 with TRBJ2-1; TRBD2 might be the D (6 bases). The germline CDR1 and CDR2 sequences are MNHEY and SVGAGI. There are 14 residues in the CDR3. The ends were cut back, 2 bases at V and 6 bases at J, with 11 bases in the middle. The CDR3 sequence: CASSYLGRSNEQFF. The CDR3 region has the DNA TGTGCCAGCAGTTACCTGGGGAGGTCCAATGAGCAGTTCTTC.

The chain has TRBV11-2 and TRBJ1-2, with 9 bases aligning to TRBD1. Germline values: CDR1 SGHAT, CDR2 FQNNGV. After removal of 2 bases from V and 7 bases from J, the junction contained 8 bases not matched to a gene. CDR3 length equals 15 residues. Here the CDR3 DNA reads TGTGCCAGCAGCTTAAACGGACAGGGGACTTCTGGCTACACCTTC. It specifies CASSLNGQGTSGYTF.

The chain's CDR3 is CASSEAPRLIAQPQHF. Written as DNA, the CDR3 is TGTGCCAGCAGTGAAGCCCCCCGGCTCATAGCTCAGCCCCAGCATTTT. The chain couples TRBV6-1 to TRBJ1-5; D remains unclear. Germline V gene lookup returns CDR1 MNHNS and CDR2 SASEGT. The ends were cut back, 0 bases at V and 6 bases at J, with 15 bases in the middle. The CDR3 covers 16 residues.

In its sample, this clone was seen once. The V call is TRBV6-6, the J call TRBJ1-5; D is unclear. Looked up from germline, CDR1 is MNHNY and CDR2 is SVGAGI (reference sequence). The germline V and J ends were trimmed by 6 bases and 2 bases, with 17 bases remaining between them. The CDR3 spans 16 residues. The CDR3 region has the DNA TGTGCCAGCAGACTAAACTTTCTTGAGGGCAATCAGCCCCAGCATTTT. Protein sequence: CASRLNFLEGNQPQHF.

V gene TRBV5-1 combines with J gene TRBJ1-2, with unresolved D. This CDR3 region has 13 residues. The V gene's germline CDR1 is SGHRS and CDR2 YFSETQ. V dropped 4 bases and J dropped 2 bases, with 9 bases sitting between them. The DNA of the CDR3 is TGCGCCAGCAGCGGAACACAAAACTATGGCTACACCTTC. This sequence encodes CASSGTQNYGYTF.

This chain joins TRBV11-2 and TRBJ1-1; D is undetermined. CDR3 length equals 14 residues. Germline V gene lookup returns CDR1 SGHAT and CDR2 FQNNGV. The V end was cut by 5 bases, the J end by 1 base, with 11 bases between. The CDR3 sequence is CASSVSPWNTEAFF. CDR3 DNA: TGTGCCAGCAGCGTATCTCCATGGAACACTGAAGCTTTCTTT.

Notes on this clone: The CDR3 does not close with the conserved phenylalanine or tryptophan, likely indicating a read error. No DNA is shown, since the ends of the CDR3 on it are uncertain; the CDR3 is the one TCRdb lists. The CDR3: CSASDGTGFLL. The chain has TRBV20-1 and TRBJ2-3; TRBD1, the table's D call, lacks a check against the DNA. Ends included, the CDR3 has 11 residues. Germline V gene data show CDR1 as DFQATT and CDR2 as SNEGSKA (reference sequence).

CDR3 residues: CASSLARGFSYEQYF. The CDR3 nucleotides are TGCGCCAGCAGCCTCGCCAGGGGGTTCTCCTACGAGCAGTACTTC. This chain connects TRBV4-3 to TRBJ2-7; 7 positions match TRBD1. Germline CDR1 reads LGHNA; CDR2 reads YSLEER. V trimming: 4 bases; J trimming: 0 bases; junction bases outside the gene matches: 6. The CDR3 covers 15 residues.

The genes are TRBV9 and TRBJ2-3; 9 nucleotides match TRBD1. The CDR3 loop spans 15 amino acids. Per the germline V gene, CDR1 is SGDLS and CDR2 is YYNGEE. The V gene end was trimmed by 5 bases and the J gene end by 1 base; junction bases not matched to a gene: 5. The CDR3 bases are TGTGCCAGCAGTGATGGGGACAGGGGCACAGATACGCAGTATTTT. It yields the protein CASSDGDRGTDTQYF.

V is TRBV2 and J is TRBJ2-3; D gene ambiguous. Looked up from germline, CDR1 is SNHLY and CDR2 is FYNNEI. Trimming removed 7 bases from V and 2 bases from J, with 13 bases in between. The CDR3 runs 14 residues. The CDR3 region has the DNA TGTGCCAGCAAGTCGGAACAGCACACAGATACGCAGTATTTT. It codes for CASKSEQHTDTQYF. Together with reference TRBV2 and TRBJ2-3, the CDR3 gives the full variable domain: EPEVTQTPSHQVTQMGQEVILRCVPISNHLYFYWYRQILGQKVEFLVSFYNNEISEKSEIFDDQFSVERPDGSNFTLKIRSTKLEDSAMYFCASKSEQHTDTQYFGPGTRLTVL.

The chain couples TRBV28 to TRBJ2-1, with D tentatively TRBD1 (6 bases). Trimming removed 4 bases at V and 4 bases at J, with 11 bases between. The CDR3 extends over 14 amino acids. CDR1 and CDR2 (germline): MDHEN, SYDVKM. The CDR3 DNA reads TGTGCCAGCAGTTCTACAGGGTGGTACAATGAGCAGTTCTTC. Its translation is CASSSTGWYNEQFF.

This clone appeared a single time. This chain connects TRBV12-2 to TRBJ2-5; no check of the table's D call, TRBD2, against the DNA was made. TRBV12-2 corresponds to a pseudogene. The CDR3 is made up of 17 amino acids. The CDR3 coding sequence is TGTGCAAGTCGCTTAGTGGGCGGGAGAGACCCCCAAGAGACCCAGTACTTC. Translation: CASRLVGGRDPQETQYF.